The present T cell receptor (beta chain) was sequenced within a study of T cells in Graves' hyperthyroidism and ophthalmopathy. Trimming cost V 5 bases and J 3 bases; bases outside gene matches: 6. The CDR3 runs 15 residues. CDR1 is LNHDA, CDR2 SQIVND, per germline (reference sequence). As regards this clonotype: The target antigen is unknown.

The study, taken as a whole, reports: The model foresaw ophthalmopathy a median about 6.1 months prior to onset.

TCR beta CDR3 region amplification was performed from RNA transcripts. With the HTBI primer set, the TCR CDR3 went through a first round of RT-PCR. TCRdb re-analysed the multiplex PCR reads in MiXCR, keeping a single row per CDR3 protein. The data hold over 650,000 distinct CDR3 sequences, with roughly 46% observed a single time. V is TRBV19 and J is TRBJ2-2; TRBD1 aligns across 7 bases. Material: peripheral blood or thyroid tissue (not recorded which). This TCR derives from an adult man with Graves' disease, either hyperthyroidism or ophthalmopathy (not recorded which). In DNA form, the CDR3 reads TGTGCCAGTAGTCCGAGACAGGGTTACACCGGGGAGCTGTTTTTT. It encodes CASSPRQGYTGELFF.